This TCR beta chain emerged from a study of radiotherapy plus CTLA-4 blockade in lung cancer. Study context: Objective response rate was about 18%; disease control rate, approximately 28%.

General study results and limits: Response, reportedly, was best predicted by interferon-beta along with early blood T cell clone dynamics. TCR clones originating in tumors grew in number in blood after radiotherapy plus ipilimumab.

Clones were read by immunoSEQ multiplex PCR, and TCRdb kept only the in-frame ones, dropping some. Here the sample spans approximately 49,000 clones, about 88% being singletons. V was pared by 5 bases and J by 4 bases, with 12 bases between. CDR3 size: 13 residues. Per the germline V gene, CDR1 is SEHNR and CDR2 is FQNEAQ (reference sequence). Focal radiation was given together with CTLA-4 blockade (ipilimumab) to patients with chemo-refractory metastatic non-small-cell lung cancer. Details on this clone: Its cognate antigen is unknown.

The sequencing used peripheral blood, collected from a patient treated with radiotherapy plus ipilimumab. This sequence was found in a human donor with non-small cell lung cancer whose response to radiotherapy plus ipilimumab could not be evaluated. This rearrangement joins TRBV7-9 to TRBJ2-7; a weak D match, TRBD1 (5 bases). The CDR3 reads CASSLQEQYEQYF. Written as DNA, the CDR3 is TGTGCCAGCAGCCTACAGGAGCAATACGAGCAGTACTTC.